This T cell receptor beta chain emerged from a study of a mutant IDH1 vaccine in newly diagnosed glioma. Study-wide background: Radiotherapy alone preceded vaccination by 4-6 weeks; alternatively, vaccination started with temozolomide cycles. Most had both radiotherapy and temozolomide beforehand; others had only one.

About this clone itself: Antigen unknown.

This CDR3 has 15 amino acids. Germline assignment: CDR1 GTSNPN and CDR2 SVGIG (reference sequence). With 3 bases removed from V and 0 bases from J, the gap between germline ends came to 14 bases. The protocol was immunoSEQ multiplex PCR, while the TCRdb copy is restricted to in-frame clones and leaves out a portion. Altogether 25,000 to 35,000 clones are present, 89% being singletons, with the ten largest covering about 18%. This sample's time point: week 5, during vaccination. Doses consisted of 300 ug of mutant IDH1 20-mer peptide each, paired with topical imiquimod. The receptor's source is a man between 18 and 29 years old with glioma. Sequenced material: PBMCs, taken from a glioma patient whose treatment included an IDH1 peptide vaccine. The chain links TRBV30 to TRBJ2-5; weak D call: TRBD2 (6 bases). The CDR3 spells CAWRRDLRYQETQYF. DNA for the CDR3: TGTGCCTGGAGAAGGGACTTAAGGTACCAAGAGACCCAGTACTTC. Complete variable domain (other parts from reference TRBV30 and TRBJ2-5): SQTIHQWPATLVQPVGSPLSLECTVEGTSNPNLYWYRQAAGRGLQLLFYSVGIGQISSEVPQNLSASRPQDRQFILSSKKLLLSDSGFYLCAWRRDLRYQETQYFGPGTRLLVL.